This T cell receptor (beta chain) was found in a study of monozygotic twins with inflammatory bowel disease. Germline-derived CDR1 and CDR2 are SGHTA and FQGNSA. The CDR3 covers 15 residues. Reprocessing the 5' RACE reads, TCRdb reports a single entry for every CDR3 protein and omits DNA. The table gives fewer than 550,000 distinct CDR3 sequences; the top ten clones make up more than 2% of it. Sample: blood. The chain uses TRBV7-2 and TRBJ2-1; as DNA is missing, the TRBD1 call by TCRdb cannot be tested. The TCR originated in a human donor with ulcerative colitis or Crohn's disease, or a healthy co-twin of an affected twin (not recorded which). CDR3 in amino acids: CASSSGAGRYNEQFF.